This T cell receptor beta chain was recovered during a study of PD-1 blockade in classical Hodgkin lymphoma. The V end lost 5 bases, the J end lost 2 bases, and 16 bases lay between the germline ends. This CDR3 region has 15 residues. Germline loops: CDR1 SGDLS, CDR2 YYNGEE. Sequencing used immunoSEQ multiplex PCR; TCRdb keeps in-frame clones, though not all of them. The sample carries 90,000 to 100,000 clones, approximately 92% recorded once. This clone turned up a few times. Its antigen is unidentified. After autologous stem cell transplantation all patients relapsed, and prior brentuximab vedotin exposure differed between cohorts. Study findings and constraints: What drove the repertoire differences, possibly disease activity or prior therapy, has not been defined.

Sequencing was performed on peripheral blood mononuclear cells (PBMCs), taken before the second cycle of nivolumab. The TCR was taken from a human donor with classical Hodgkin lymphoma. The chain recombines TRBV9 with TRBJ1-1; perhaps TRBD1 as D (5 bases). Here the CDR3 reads CASRRGGIGNTEAFF. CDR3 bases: TGTGCCAGCAGGAGGGGAGGGATCGGAAACACTGAAGCTTTCTTT.